These 18 T cell receptor beta chains were sequenced from one sample in a study of cytomegalovirus exposure and HLA in healthy donors (dated by TCRdb to about 2017). Receptor libraries were prepared by the immunoSEQ multiplex PCR assay. The multiplex PCR relied on a mix of 60 forward primers for TCR Vbeta segments and 13 reverse primers for TCR Jbeta segments. The table comes from immuneACCESS by way of TCRdb, which keeps in-frame sequences with V and J called. Part of the clones is missing from these tables; in studies checked, under half for an unresolved V gene and the rest for unknown reasons. The sample yields 120,000 to 150,000 clones; over 80% were counted once. Less than 1.5% of the sample goes to the ten largest clones. The sample taken for sequencing was PBMCs. The source of these receptors is a female donor in good health and CMV-seronegative.

The chain joins TRBV5-1 to TRBJ2-3, with a tentative D call TRBD1 (6 bases). The V end lost 3 bases, the J end lost 5 bases, and 10 bases lay between the germline ends. The CDR3 extends over 13 amino acids. Germline assignment: CDR1 SGHRS and CDR2 YFSETQ. The CDR3 DNA sequence: TGCGCCAGCAGCTCAGGACAGCTAGATACGCAGTATTTT. This encodes CASSSGQLDTQYF.

This clone was picked up a small number of times. The chain carries TRBV11-3 and TRBJ1-1, with 10 bases identical to TRBD1. The V and J ends lost 2 bases and 5 bases, in that order; junction bases with no gene match: 2. Germline CDR1 SGHNT, CDR2 YENEEA. The CDR3 is made up of 14 amino acids. The CDR3: CASSLMGQGTEAFF. In DNA, the CDR3 is TGTGCCAGCAGCTTAATGGGACAGGGGACTGAAGCTTTCTTT.

The V gene is TRBV30, the J gene TRBJ1-5; D not resolved. The CDR3 sequence is 14 residues long. The V gene lost 2 bases and the J gene lost 0 bases, with 8 bases spanning the gap. The germline V gene encodes CDR1 GTSNPN and CDR2 SVGIG (reference sequence). CDR3 nucleotide sequence: TGTGCCTGGAGTACGTCGGTTAGCAATCAGCCCCAGCATTTT. The encoded protein is CAWSTSVSNQPQHF.

V gene TRBV5-1 combines with J gene TRBJ2-5; TRBD1 agrees at 12 bases. Germline V gene lookup returns CDR1 SGHRS and CDR2 YFSETQ. V gave up 2 bases and J gave up 5 bases; unmatched junction bases: 7. CDR3 size: 16 residues. For the CDR3, the DNA is TGCGCCAGCAGCTTACAGGGACAGGGGGCAGGTGAGACCCAGTACTTC. This encodes CASSLQGQGAGETQYF. The whole variable domain, remainder taken from reference TRBV5-1 and TRBJ2-5, is KAGVTQTPRYLIKTRGQQVTLSCSPISGHRSVSWYQQTPGQGLQFLFEYFSETQRNKGNFPGRFSGRQFSNSRSEMNVSTLELGDSALYLCASSLQGQGAGETQYFGPGTRLLVL.

This rearrangement joins TRBV13 to TRBJ2-7; TRBD2 aligns across 11 bases. Germline loops: CDR1 PRHDT, CDR2 FYEKMQ (reference sequence). The length of the CDR3 is 15 residues. Trimming cost V 5 bases and J 3 bases; bases outside gene matches: 6. CDR3 region: CASSHRLAGIYEQYF. Here the CDR3 DNA reads TGTGCCAGCAGCCATAGACTAGCGGGAATCTACGAGCAGTACTTC.

The chain uses TRBV30 and TRBJ2-1; 11 bases fit TRBD2. This CDR3 has 17 residues. The ends lost 1 base at V and 3 bases at J; junction bases unmatched: 8. The V gene's germline CDR1 is GTSNPN and CDR2 SVGIG (reference sequence). CDR3 loop: CAWSASGRPLGYNEQFF. The DNA of the CDR3 is TGTGCCTGGAGTGCTAGCGGGAGGCCATTAGGCTACAATGAGCAGTTCTTC.

The rearrangement links TRBV7-9 to TRBJ1-4, with D unclear. There are 15 residues in the CDR3. V lost 1 base and J 0 bases, leaving 6 bases between the germline ends. Germline values: CDR1 SEHNR, CDR2 FQNEAQ (reference sequence). The CDR3 loop is CASSLVSPTNEKLFF. CDR3 sequence (DNA): TGTGCCAGCAGCTTAGTGAGTCCAACTAATGAAAAACTGTTTTTT.

The genes are TRBV27 and TRBJ2-7; D is possibly TRBD2 (6 bases). The germline CDR1 and CDR2 sequences are MNHEY and SMNVEV (reference sequence). This CDR3 has 15 residues. Trimming left V 4 bases short and J 3 bases short, with 16 bases between. The CDR3 is CASSSPGRGFYEQYF. The CDR3 DNA is TGTGCCAGCAGTTCCCCGGGTCGGGGGTTCTACGAGCAGTACTTC.

The CDR3 protein is CASSSLGLNEKLFF. CDR3 DNA sequence: TGTGCCAGCAGTTCCCTGGGCCTTAATGAAAAACTGTTTTTT. The chain uses TRBV27 and TRBJ1-4, with D unclear. Germline CDR1 and CDR2: MNHEY and SMNVEV (reference sequence). CDR3 size: 14 residues. Trimming removed 4 bases from V and 4 bases from J, with 10 bases in between.

The J gene is TRBJ1-4, the V gene TRBV5-1; 10 nucleotides line up with TRBD1. The CDR3 has 13 amino acids. Germline V lookup: CDR1 SGHRS, CDR2 YFSETQ. J was trimmed by 4 bases and V by 7 bases; bases with no gene match: 1. CDR3 amino acids: CASGQGVNEKLFF. CDR3 sequence (DNA): TGCGCCAGCGGACAGGGGGTTAATGAAAAACTGTTTTTT.

The J gene is TRBJ1-4, the V gene TRBV28; D ambiguous. The V and J ends lost 5 bases and 8 bases respectively, with 15 bases between them. This CDR3 has 14 amino acids. CDR1 is MDHEN and CDR2 is SYDVKM in the germline V gene. The CDR3: CASSPRLGSEKLFF. DNA of the CDR3: TGTGCCAGCAGTCCTAGACTGGGGAGCGAAAAACTGTTTTTT.

The V gene is TRBV13, the J gene TRBJ2-3; the match to TRBD2 covers 14 bases. This CDR3 has 15 residues. The junction had 5 bases not matched to a gene; V was cut back by 4 bases and J by 8 bases. The V gene's germline CDR1 is PRHDT and CDR2 FYEKMQ (reference sequence). The CDR3, as DNA: TGTGCCAGCAGCTCGGGACTAGCGGGGGCTGGTACGCAGTATTTT. This codes for CASSSGLAGAGTQYF.

The chain employs TRBV25-1 and TRBJ2-3, with TRBD2 matching 11 bases. CDR1 is MGHDK, CDR2 SYGVNS, per germline. V trimming: 2 bases; J trimming: 8 bases; junction bases outside the gene matches: 9. The CDR3 contains 16 residues. DNA for the CDR3: TGTGCCAGCAGTGAACTAGCGGGAGGTGCCCTTGGTACGCAGTATTTT. It translates to CASSELAGGALGTQYF.

This chain connects TRBV19 to TRBJ1-5; no firm D call. CDR1 and CDR2 from the germline V gene are LNHDA and SQIVND (reference sequence). V lost 5 bases to trimming and J lost 0 bases, with 11 bases between them. The length of the CDR3 is 15 residues. The chain's CDR3 is CASSLTDYSNQPQHF. CDR3 nucleotide sequence: TGTGCCAGTAGTCTTACAGATTATAGCAATCAGCCCCAGCATTTT.

V and J are TRBV7-2 and TRBJ2-7; TRBD2 is a possible D gene (6 bases). The V end lost 5 bases, the J end lost 4 bases, and 12 bases lay between the germline ends. In germline, CDR1 is SGHTA, CDR2 FQGNSA. The CDR3 sequence is 13 residues long. CDR3 nucleotides: TGTGCCAGCAGCACGGGACTCAGATACGAGCAGTACTTC. Translating it yields CASSTGLRYEQYF. Full variable domain (rest looked up from reference TRBV7-2 and TRBJ2-7): GAGVSQSPSNKVTEKGKDVELRCDPISGHTALYWYRQSLGQGLEFLIYFQGNSAPDKSGLPSDRFSAERTGGSVSTLTIQRTQQEDSAVYLCASSTGLRYEQYFGPGTRLTVT.

CDR3 nucleotides: TGTGCCAGCAGCTTCCACGACAGAGCAAATGAGCAGTTCTTC. Translation gives CASSFHDRANEQFF. The chain joins TRBV7-2 to TRBJ2-1, with a possible D match to TRBD1 (5 bases). From germline, CDR1 is SGHTA and CDR2 FQGNSA. CDR3 length equals 14 residues. V dropped 3 bases and J dropped 7 bases, with 13 bases sitting between them.

The table lists this clone with a count of one. The chain is built from TRBV4-1 and TRBJ2-7; 7 bases line up with TRBD1. The junction had 8 bases not matched to a gene; V was cut back by 4 bases and J by 2 bases. Germline V lookup: CDR1 MGHRA, CDR2 YSYEKL. This CDR3 region has 15 residues. The CDR3 sequence is CASSPGTADPYEQYF. In DNA form, the CDR3 reads TGCGCCAGCAGCCCCGGGACAGCCGACCCCTACGAGCAGTACTTC.

J is TRBJ2-7 and V is TRBV27, with unresolved D. CDR1 and CDR2 from the germline V gene are MNHEY and SMNVEV (reference sequence). The ends were cut back, 0 bases at V and 3 bases at J, with 6 bases in the middle. The CDR3 has 13 amino acids. CDR3 sequence (DNA): TGTGCCAGCAGTTTATCGAGGTTCTACGAGCAGTACTTC. It yields the protein CASSLSRFYEQYF.